The present entry profiles one TCR beta chain with its context. Its matching antigen is unknown. Using genomic DNA as the template, TCR beta VDJ and CDR3 profiling was carried out. TCRdb ran MiXCR on the reads and lists one entry per CDR3 protein. The sample comprises approximately 180,000 distinct CDR3 sequences, less than 65% of which are singletons, and roughly 46% rests with the top ten. In germline, CDR1 is SGHRS, CDR2 YFSETQ. Trimming cost V 4 bases and J 3 bases; bases outside gene matches: 6. CDR3 length equals 14 residues. Before being chosen for sequencing, patients had shown CD8+CD57+ cell expansion by flow cytometry. This entry comes from a study of CD8+CD57+ T cells in acquired aplastic anemia. Overall study: Isolated CD4+ and CD8+ cells, once sorted, yielded DNA averaging around 3 ug. Broader study findings: Around 29 shared CD8+ CDR3s appeared highly expressed within patients' immunodominant clones.

This sequence originates from a human donor with aplastic anemia. The sequencing input was sorted CD4+, CD8+, or CD8+CD57+ T cells (not recorded which) from PBMCs. The chain carries TRBV5-1 and TRBJ2-7; 8 bases match TRBD2. This CDR3 is CASSAAREVYEQYF. The CDR3 coding sequence is TGCGCCAGCAGCGCGGCGCGGGAGGTCTACGAGCAGTACTTC.